These 13 T cell receptor beta chains came from one sample sequenced in a study of blood T cells in healthy people across ages. Primers used in a second PCR of roughly 7 to 12 cycles were a sample-barcoded 5' primer and a J-beta primer mix. In TCRdb, the 5' RACE reads were re-called with MiXCR into one record per CDR3 protein. The sample lists over 1,500,000 distinct CDR3 sequences; roughly 52% were seen once. Material: blood. The receptors shown here come from a woman aged 40-49 years in good health.

The chain combines TRBV7-2 with TRBJ2-7, with D unclear. The germline V and J ends were trimmed by 7 bases and 1 base, with 14 bases remaining between them. The CDR3 spans 14 residues. Germline V gives CDR1 SGHTA, CDR2 FQGNSA. CDR3 bases: TGTGCCAGCACAGCTGACGTCGGGTCCTACGAGCAGTACTTC. Its translation: CASTADVGSYEQYF.

The chain joins TRBV29-1 to TRBJ1-2; D uncertain. The CDR3 length is 13 residues. CDR1 SQVTM and CDR2 ANQGSEA come from the germline V gene. V lost 3 bases, J lost 1 base, and 9 bases lay in between. In DNA, the CDR3 is TGCAGCGTTGAGAGCCGGGTTAACTATGGCTACACCTTC. It codes for CSVESRVNYGYTF.

This sequence joins TRBV5-1 and TRBJ1-1, with D possibly matching TRBD1 (6 bases). The germline V gene encodes CDR1 SGHRS and CDR2 YFSETQ. The CDR3 is made up of 13 amino acids. V dropped 6 bases and J dropped 0 bases, with 9 bases sitting between them. The CDR3 DNA follows: TGCGCCAGCACAGGGGTCATGAACACTGAAGCTTTCTTT. Translating gives CASTGVMNTEAFF.

V usage is TRBV4-1 and J usage is TRBJ1-5; TRBD1 is a possible D gene (6 bases). This CDR3 is built from 14 residues. The V gene lost 4 bases and the J gene lost 6 bases, with 13 bases spanning the gap. Germline loops: CDR1 MGHRA, CDR2 YSYEKL. The CDR3 region is CASSPQGYGQPQHF. DNA for the CDR3: TGCGCCAGCAGCCCGCAGGGGTACGGTCAGCCCCAGCATTTT.

This clonotype was seen more than once but under ten times. J is TRBJ1-2 and V is TRBV6-5, with 7 bases aligning to TRBD1. CDR1 and CDR2 (germline): MNHEY, SVGAGI. The CDR3 has 14 residues. The V gene end was trimmed by 9 bases and the J gene end by 3 bases; junction bases not matched to a gene: 10. The CDR3, as DNA: TGTGCCAGTAAGCCGGGACAGAGTGACTATGGCTACACCTTC. Translated, it gives CASKPGQSDYGYTF.

The gene calls are TRBV11-2 and TRBJ1-4; D not certain. The CDR3 is 15 residues long. The V gene's germline CDR1 is SGHAT and CDR2 FQNNGV. Between the trimmed V and J ends, which lost 4 bases and 7 bases, there was a span of 16 bases. This CDR3 is CASSSNRASGEKLFF. In DNA form, the CDR3 reads TGTGCCAGCAGCTCGAACCGGGCCTCTGGTGAAAAACTGTTTTTT. Full variable domain (missing parts from reference TRBV11-2 and TRBJ1-4): EAGVAQSPRYKIIEKRQSVAFWCNPISGHATLYWYQQILGQGPKLLIQFQNNGVVDDSQLPKDRFSAERLKGVDSTLKIQPAKLEDSAVYLCASSSNRASGEKLFFGSGTQLSVL.

This clonotype was counted only a few times. In nucleotides, the CDR3 is TGTGCCAGCAGCACCGGACAGGGGTCCGAGCAGTACTTC. Translation gives CASSTGQGSEQYF. The chain carries TRBV21-1 and TRBJ2-7; the table names TRBD1, a call not compared with the DNA. TRBV21-1 counts as a pseudogene. This CDR3 spans 13 amino acids.

CDR3 in DNA: TGCGCCAGCAGCCAGCGGAGGGTGGAGACCCAGTACTTC. Translation: CASSQRRVETQYF. V is TRBV4-1 and J is TRBJ2-5; D may be TRBD2 (6 bases). The germline CDR1 and CDR2 sequences are MGHRA and YSYEKL. Trimming removed 3 bases from V and 5 bases from J, with 10 bases in between. The CDR3 covers 13 residues.

This clonotype was picked up a small number of times. The V call is TRBV5-1, the J call TRBJ1-4; tentative D call: TRBD1 (6 bases). The CDR3 covers 15 residues. Trimming cost V 4 bases and J 2 bases, with 12 bases left between them. The germline CDR1 and CDR2 sequences are SGHRS and YFSETQ. CDR3 region: CASSDRWGTNEKLFF. The CDR3 DNA follows: TGCGCCAGCAGCGACAGGTGGGGGACTAATGAAAAACTGTTTTTT.

The rearrangement uses TRBV27 and TRBJ1-5; 10 bases agree with TRBD1. The CDR3 contains 16 residues. Unmatched junction bases numbered 8, after V lost 5 bases and J lost 4 bases. CDR1 is MNHEY, CDR2 SMNVEV, per germline (reference sequence). CDR3 nucleotides: TGTGCCAGCAGTCCGGGACAGGGGTGGTGGAATCAGCCCCAGCATTTT. This sequence encodes CASSPGQGWWNQPQHF.

The CDR3 protein is CASSLGRRLPGTGGIGYTF. The CDR3 nucleotides read TGCGCCAGCAGCTTGGGACGTCGGCTCCCGGGGACAGGGGGGATAGGCTACACCTTC. The chain recombines TRBV5-1 with TRBJ1-2; the match to TRBD1 covers 11 bases. The CDR3 totals 19 residues. V dropped 0 bases and J dropped 8; count of bases not matched to a gene: 18. Germline loops: CDR1 SGHRS, CDR2 YFSETQ. Supplemented by reference TRBV5-1 and TRBJ1-2, the full variable domain reads KAGVTQTPRYLIKTRGQQVTLSCSPISGHRSVSWYQQTPGQGLQFLFEYFSETQRNKGNFPGRFSGRQFSNSRSEMNVSTLELGDSALYLCASSLGRRLPGTGGIGYTFGSGTRLTVV.

The rearrangement links TRBV20-1 to TRBJ2-1; 9 positions agree with TRBD2. From germline, CDR1 is DFQATT and CDR2 SNEGSKA (reference sequence). The CDR3 covers 15 residues. J lost 5 bases, V lost 4 bases, and 9 bases had no gene match. This CDR3 is CSATGGGAGNNEQFF. The CDR3 coding sequence is TGCAGTGCTACTGGCGGGGGGGCAGGGAACAATGAGCAGTTCTTC.

In this sample, this clonotype turned up a few times. The chain is built from TRBV5-5 and TRBJ2-1, with D uncertain. The germline V gene encodes CDR1 SGHKS and CDR2 YYEKEE (reference sequence). The CDR3 sequence is 12 residues long. The germline V and J ends were trimmed by 0 bases and 8 bases, with 6 bases remaining between them. This CDR3 reads CASSLGVYEQFF. The CDR3 DNA sequence: TGTGCCAGCAGCTTGGGGGTATATGAGCAGTTCTTC. The whole variable domain, remainder taken from reference TRBV5-5 and TRBJ2-1, is DAGVTQSPTHLIKTRGQQVTLRCSPISGHKSVSWYQQVLGQGPQFIFQYYEKEERGRGNFPDRFSARQFPNYSSELNVNALLLGDSALYLCASSLGVYEQFFGPGTRLTVL.